The 32 T cell receptor beta chains below all came from one sample that was sequenced in a study of T cells in Graves' hyperthyroidism and ophthalmopathy (dated by TCRdb to between 2018 and 2020). Libraries were built with multiplex PCR. Reads for this sample came from an Illumina HiSeq 2000. TCR beta CDR3 regions were amplified from RNA transcripts. The first round of RT-PCR for the TCR CDR3 was performed with the HTBI primer set and the Qiagen OneStep RT-PCR kit. TCRdb handled the public reads itself, with Q25 trimming in fastp and clone calling in MiXCR, and kept productive beta chains. Under each unique CDR3 protein, matching rows form one entry showing the most common genes and DNA. For this sample the table gives over 500,000 distinct CDR3 sequences, of which about 15% were detected only once. The ten largest clones represent 25% to 30% of the sample. The sample taken for sequencing was blood. These receptors came from a woman in her twenties or thirties with Graves' ophthalmopathy.

This clonotype was seen a few times. This sequence joins TRBV9 and TRBJ2-5; 9 nucleotides match TRBD1. The CDR3 covers 14 residues. CDR1 is SGDLS and CDR2 is YYNGEE in the germline V gene. J lost 3 bases, V lost 2 bases, and 2 bases had no gene match. CDR3 bases: TGTGCCAGCAGCGTGACAGGGGGGGAAGAGACCCAGTACTTC. This encodes CASSVTGGEETQYF.

This clonotype was recorded a few times. The genes are TRBV6-2 or TRBV6-3 and TRBJ1-4; D ambiguous. The CDR3 runs to 16 residues. Deletions cut 5 bases from V and 7 bases from J, with 20 bases between. Germline CDR1 MNHEY, CDR2 SVGEGT. The CDR3 DNA follows: TGTGCCAGCAGTCTATCGGGTTCGAGTGTGGGTGAAAAACTGTTTTTT. Translating it yields CASSLSGSSVGEKLFF.

There are a few counts of this clonotype. The chain recombines TRBV7-9 with TRBJ1-4; maybe TRBD1 (5 bases). The V gene's germline CDR1 is SEHNR and CDR2 FQNEAQ (reference sequence). The V gene lost 5 bases and the J gene lost 2 bases, with 9 bases spanning the gap. This CDR3 is 14 amino acids long. In DNA form, the CDR3 reads TGTGCCAGCAGCCCGGGGGAGACTAATGAAAAACTGTTTTTT. Translating it yields CASSPGETNEKLFF.

This clonotype was found many times. CDR3 region: CSARDWQTDTQYF. The CDR3 coding sequence is TGCAGTGCTAGAGATTGGCAGACAGATACGCAGTATTTT. The genes are TRBV20-1 and TRBJ2-3; D remains ambiguous. V gave up 0 bases and J gave up 3 bases, with 7 bases separating them. CDR3 length equals 13 residues. Germline loops: CDR1 DFQATT, CDR2 SNEGSKA (reference sequence).

This clonotype was observed at least ten times. The chain has TRBV7-9 and TRBJ2-5; D call uncertain. The germline V gene has CDR1 SEHNR and CDR2 FQNEAQ (reference sequence). V dropped 1 base and J dropped 5 bases, with 11 bases sitting between them. This CDR3 has 14 residues. The CDR3 loop is CASSLERVWETQYF. The CDR3 region has the DNA TGTGCCAGCAGCTTAGAAAGAGTATGGGAGACCCAGTACTTC.

This clonotype came up many times. The chain employs TRBV15 and TRBJ2-5; TRBD2 matches 13 bases. V dropped 3 bases and J dropped 5; count of bases not matched to a gene: 6. The germline gives CDR1 LNHNV, CDR2 YYDKDF (reference sequence). The CDR3 has 16 residues. The CDR3 reads CATSSFGLAGAETQYF. As DNA, the CDR3 is TGTGCCACCAGCAGTTTTGGACTAGCGGGAGCGGAGACCCAGTACTTC.

The chain is built from TRBV18 and TRBJ1-2; 7 bases are shared with TRBD1. Trimming at V came to 4 bases and at J to 1 base, leaving 9 bases not matched to a gene. This CDR3 spans 16 amino acids. In germline, CDR1 is KGHSH, CDR2 LQKENI. CDR3 sequence reads: CASSRAGQKFNYGYTF. In nucleotides, the CDR3 is TGTGCCAGCTCACGGGCGGGACAGAAATTTAACTATGGCTACACCTTC. Filled out from reference TRBV18 and TRBJ1-2, the complete variable domain reads NAGVMQNPRHLVRRRGQEARLRCSPMKGHSHVYWYRQLPEEGLKFMVYLQKENIIDESGMPKERFSAEFPKEGPSILRIQQVVRGDSAAYFCASSRAGQKFNYGYTFGSGTRLTVV.

In this sample, this clonotype turned up a few times. The V gene is TRBV12-5, the J gene TRBJ2-2, with 8 bases that match TRBD2. Germline V gene lookup returns CDR1 LGHNT and CDR2 FRNRAP. Trimming cost V 0 bases and J 5 bases; bases outside gene matches: 5. The CDR3 runs 16 residues. CDR3 in amino acids: CASGLVLREVTGELFF. In DNA, the CDR3 is TGTGCTAGTGGTTTGGTACTGCGGGAGGTGACCGGGGAGCTGTTTTTT.

This clonotype was counted many times. CDR3 sequence (DNA): TGTGCCAGCAGTTTAGCGGCGGGAGGGCCCGAGACCCAGTACTTC. Translation gives CASSLAAGGPETQYF. J is TRBJ2-5 and V is TRBV12-3 or TRBV12-4; 9 bases are a match to TRBD2. This CDR3 has 15 amino acids. Germline trimming cut 0 bases from V and 5 bases from J; bases unmatched to any gene: 4.

V is TRBV24-1 and J is TRBJ2-7; TRBD2 is a possible D gene (6 bases). V was cut by 4 bases and J by 2 bases, with 14 bases left in between. This CDR3 comprises 15 residues. Germline assignment: CDR1 KGHDR and CDR2 SFDVKD. The CDR3 is CATSDHRLGTYEQYF. The CDR3 nucleotides are TGTGCCACCAGTGACCATCGACTAGGGACCTACGAGCAGTACTTC.

This clonotype was seen many times. The V and J genes are TRBV24-1 and TRBJ2-3; no definite D call. Trimming cost V 3 bases and J 6 bases, with 15 bases left between them. The CDR3 is 15 amino acids. Germline V CDR1 and CDR2: KGHDR, SFDVKD. Here the CDR3 DNA reads TGTGCCACCAGTGATCTAGACGACAAATGGGATACGCAGTATTTT. It specifies CATSDLDDKWDTQYF.

This chain uses TRBV12-3 or TRBV12-4 with TRBJ1-1, with D tentatively TRBD1 (6 bases). CDR3 size: 13 residues. V lost 7 bases and J 1 base, leaving 10 bases between the germline ends. The CDR3 region is CASTWGQNTEAFF. The CDR3 DNA reads TGTGCCAGCACCTGGGGACAGAACACTGAAGCTTTCTTT.

This clonotype was observed at least ten times. The chain carries TRBV5-1 and TRBJ2-2; the D gene is possibly TRBD2 (6 bases). Germline V gives CDR1 SGHRS, CDR2 YFSETQ. The CDR3 length is 15 residues. Trimming took 6 bases from V and 4 from J, leaving 16 bases between them. The CDR3 protein is CASKEEGISTGELFF. The CDR3 DNA follows: TGCGCCAGCAAAGAGGAGGGGATCAGCACCGGGGAGCTGTTTTTT.

The chain has TRBV11-1 and TRBJ2-2; D remains ambiguous. CDR3 size: 14 residues. Germline-derived CDR1 and CDR2 are SGHAT and FQDESV (reference sequence). V lost 2 bases, J lost 6 bases, and 10 bases lay in between. CDR3 DNA: TGTGCCAGCAGCTTATCCGTCGGGCCCGGGGAGCTGTTTTTT. It translates to CASSLSVGPGELFF.

This clonotype came up many times. The DNA of the CDR3 is TGCAGTGCTAGAGATCCTAGCGGGAGGGCCAGAGAGACCCAGTACTTC. Protein product: CSARDPSGRARETQYF. The V call is TRBV20-1, the J call TRBJ2-5; TRBD2 agrees at 12 bases. V lost 0 bases to trimming and J lost 4 bases; unmatched junction nucleotides: 6. This CDR3 contains 16 residues. Germline V gene lookup returns CDR1 DFQATT and CDR2 SNEGSKA (reference sequence).

The table lists this clonotype with many counts. The chain couples TRBV20-1 to TRBJ1-1; D is uncertain. Looked up from germline, CDR1 is DFQATT and CDR2 is SNEGSKA (reference sequence). Trimming stripped 0 bases from V and 0 bases from J, with 8 bases between. The CDR3 extends over 14 amino acids. The CDR3 DNA sequence: TGCAGTGCTAGAGATTGGGCAATGAACACTGAAGCTTTCTTT. Protein: CSARDWAMNTEAFF.

The V gene is TRBV7-2, the J gene TRBJ2-1; 15 bases agree with TRBD2. The CDR3 sequence is 17 residues long. Per germline, CDR1 SGHTA and CDR2 FQGNSA. The V and J ends lost 4 bases and 8 bases, in that order; junction bases with no gene match: 9. The CDR3 nucleotides read TGTGCCAGCAGCTCCGGGACTAGCGGGAGGTTAGGCGATGAGCAGTTCTTC. Encoded protein: CASSSGTSGRLGDEQFF. The whole variable domain, filled in from reference TRBV7-2 and TRBJ2-1, reads GAGVSQSPSNKVTEKGKDVELRCDPISGHTALYWYRQSLGQGLEFLIYFQGNSAPDKSGLPSDRFSAERTGGSVSTLTIQRTQQEDSAVYLCASSSGTSGRLGDEQFFGPGTRLTVL.

This clonotype was seen many times. The CDR3 reads CASTPATGRNTDTQYF. CDR3 bases: TGTGCCAGCACCCCCGCCACTGGCAGAAACACAGATACGCAGTATTTT. V and J are TRBV28 and TRBJ2-3; D is unresolved. V gave up 7 bases and J gave up 2 bases, with 19 bases separating them. There are 16 residues in the CDR3. The germline V gene encodes CDR1 MDHEN and CDR2 SYDVKM.

This clonotype was observed many times. A read error may produce the germline difference seen at one junction end. The chain employs TRBV20-1 and TRBJ1-2; tentatively, D is TRBD1 (6 bases). This CDR3 has 12 amino acids. In germline, CDR1 is DFQATT, CDR2 SNEGSKA (reference sequence). For the CDR3, the DNA is TGCAGGGCTAGACAGGTCGATGATGGCTACACCTTC. Translation: CRARQVDDGYTF.

V is TRBV3-1 and J is TRBJ1-3; 7 nucleotides line up with TRBD1. The CDR3 runs 18 residues. Trimming took 0 bases from V and 2 from J; bases not matched to a gene: 10. The germline V gene encodes CDR1 LGHDT and CDR2 YNNKEL (reference sequence). In DNA form, the CDR3 reads TGTGCCAGCAGCCAAGATGGGACAGTTCTCGGTACTGGAAACACCATATATTTT. This sequence encodes CASSQDGTVLGTGNTIYF. Supplemented by reference TRBV3-1 and TRBJ1-3, the full variable domain reads DTAVSQTPKYLVTQMGNDKSIKCEQNLGHDTMYWYKQDSKKFLKIMFSYNNKELIINETVPNRFSPKSPDKAHLNLHINSLELGDSAVYFCASSQDGTVLGTGNTIYFGEGSWLTVV.

This clonotype showed up just a few times. The chain joins TRBV5-4 to TRBJ2-3; D remains unclear. V was cut by 0 bases and J by 5 bases, with 10 bases left in between. The germline CDR1 and CDR2 sequences are SGHNT and YYREEE (reference sequence). The CDR3 has 14 residues. CDR3 residues: CASSLGIAGDTQYF. Here the CDR3 DNA reads TGTGCCAGCAGCTTGGGTATTGCAGGAGATACGCAGTATTTT.

This clonotype was counted many times. The rearrangement uses TRBV5-6 and TRBJ1-5; possibly TRBD1 for D (6 bases). The CDR3 loop spans 14 amino acids. Germline values: CDR1 SGHDT, CDR2 YYEEEE. Trimming took 2 bases from V and 4 from J, leaving 10 bases between them. CDR3 sequence: CASSFAGANQPQHF. The CDR3 region has the DNA TGTGCCAGCAGCTTCGCGGGGGCGAATCAGCCCCAGCATTTT.

The V call is TRBV4-3, the J call TRBJ2-7; TRBD2 agrees at 9 bases. Germline assignment: CDR1 LGHNA and CDR2 YSLEER. This CDR3 region has 17 residues. Trimming removed 1 base from V and 3 bases from J; junction bases left unmatched: 10. The CDR3 sequence is CASSQAIDSGSVYEQYF. The CDR3 bases are TGCGCCAGCAGCCAAGCTATCGATAGCGGGAGTGTCTACGAGCAGTACTTC.

Ten or more counts support this clonotype. The chain carries TRBV30 and TRBJ1-5; no clear D. Trimming shortened V by 0 bases and J by 5 bases, and 8 bases separated the two germline ends. This CDR3 has 13 amino acids. Germline V gives CDR1 GTSNPN, CDR2 SVGIG (reference sequence). The CDR3 nucleotides read TGTGCCTGGAGTGTACAGCGGGATCAGCCCCAGCATTTT. It yields the protein CAWSVQRDQPQHF. Filled out from reference TRBV30 and TRBJ1-5, the complete variable domain reads SQTIHQWPATLVQPVGSPLSLECTVEGTSNPNLYWYRQAAGRGLQLLFYSVGIGQISSEVPQNLSASRPQDRQFILSSKKLLLSDSGFYLCAWSVQRDQPQHFGDGTRLSIL.

Comments on this clonotype: A much larger clone lies a single base off, so this may be a read error. The rearrangement links TRBV3-1 to TRBJ2-1, with D perhaps TRBD2 (6 bases). Trimming cost V 4 bases and J 6 bases, with 19 bases left between them. Looked up from germline, CDR1 is LGHDT and CDR2 is YNNKEL (reference sequence). This CDR3 comprises 16 residues. For the CDR3, the DNA is TGTGCCAGCAGCCGAAGAGGGACTGGAAGGAGCAATGAGCAGTTCTTC. It specifies CASSRRGTGRSNEQFF.

This clonotype was observed many times. This chain joins TRBV11-2 and TRBJ2-1, with D tentatively TRBD1 or TRBD2 (5 bases each). Trimming pared 1 base from V and 0 bases from J, leaving 7 bases between. Germline V gene data show CDR1 as SGHAT and CDR2 as FQNNGV. This CDR3 comprises 15 residues. The CDR3 DNA reads TGTGCCAGCAGCTTAGGTGGGGGCTCCTACAATGAGCAGTTCTTC. It specifies CASSLGGGSYNEQFF.

CDR3 bases: TGTGCCAGCAGTTTTGGGGACAGGGGGCGAGGGGACAATGAGCAGTACTTC. Amino acids: CASSFGDRGRGDNEQYF. The chain has TRBV12-3 or TRBV12-4 and TRBJ2-1, with 12 bases aligning to TRBD1. The J call may be in error: the DNA end matches TRBJ2-7 better. CDR3 length: 17 residues.

This clonotype was detected only a few times. The J gene is TRBJ2-1, the V gene TRBV19, with TRBD2 identical over 16 bases. The junction had 8 bases not matched to a gene; V was cut back by 5 bases and J by 1 base. This CDR3 is built from 19 residues. Germline V gene lookup returns CDR1 LNHDA and CDR2 SQIVND (reference sequence). CDR3 residues: CASSSRGLAGGSSYNEQFF. The CDR3 DNA follows: TGTGCCAGTAGTTCGAGGGGACTAGCGGGAGGGTCATCCTACAATGAGCAGTTCTTC.

This clonotype occurred many times. The chain carries TRBV5-1 and TRBJ1-1; TRBD1 matches at 9 bases. The germline CDR1 and CDR2 sequences are SGHRS and YFSETQ. The CDR3 totals 17 residues. Trimming took 3 bases from V and 5 from J; bases not matched to a gene: 14. The CDR3 DNA reads TGCGCCAGCAGCTCCGTCCCGGGACAGGGTTCAGAGACTGAAGCTTTCTTT. Translated: CASSSVPGQGSETEAFF.

This chain joins TRBV5-5 and TRBJ1-2; D possibly corresponds to TRBD1 (6 bases). Germline assignment: CDR1 SGHKS and CDR2 YYEKEE (reference sequence). This CDR3 region has 15 residues. Trimming shortened V by 4 bases and J by 4 bases, and 17 bases separated the two germline ends. CDR3 in amino acids: CASSIDRRSPYGYTF. Here the CDR3 DNA reads TGTGCCAGCAGCATAGACAGGCGCTCCCCCTATGGCTACACCTTC.

This clonotype was detected only once. This chain uses TRBV5-1 with TRBJ1-2; the D gene is possibly TRBD1 (5 bases). Germline loops: CDR1 SGHRS, CDR2 YFSETQ. The CDR3 is 15 amino acids. Trimming took off 5 bases at V and 4 bases at J, with 18 bases between the two ends. For the CDR3, the DNA is TGCGCCAGCAGTCCTGGGTGGAGGGGATCCTATGGCTACACCTTC. As protein: CASSPGWRGSYGYTF.

The rearrangement uses TRBV28 and TRBJ2-3, with D hard to call. This CDR3 spans 13 amino acids. Germline-derived CDR1 and CDR2 are MDHEN and SYDVKM. V was clipped by 10 bases and J by 5 bases, with 16 bases between them. CDR3 in amino acids: CATVVKVGDTQYF. The CDR3 DNA reads as TGTGCCACCGTGGTCAAGGTAGGAGATACGCAGTATTTT.